The 32 T cell receptor beta chains reported below all come from one sample, sequenced in a study of tumor-infiltrating lymphocytes in primary liver carcinoma (TCRdb year 2017). The sequencing machine was an Illumina HiSeq 2500. TCRbeta-specific cDNA was reverse-transcribed from about 500 ng total RNA using a constant-region primer and ProtoScript II reverse transcriptase. TCRbeta libraries were built with three nested multiplex PCR rounds, a slightly modified ARM-PCR procedure. Each of the first two PCR rounds ran for approximately 10 cycles using multiplex TRBV1-TRBV30 forward primers together with a Cbeta reverse primer. The public reads were reprocessed in TCRdb via fastp at Q25 and MiXCR, keeping in-frame beta chains. Each CDR3 protein gets just one entry, which takes the most common genes and DNA from the rows behind it. The sample has roughly 86,000 distinct CDR3 sequences on record, approximately 68% of them singletons. Together, the top ten hold 27% of the sample.

Without any cell sorting, total RNA and DNA were extracted together from roughly 20-30 mg of bulk tissue using the AllPrep DNA/RNA mini kit. Sequencing used tumor-adjacent normal liver tissue. The receptors here all came from a man in his forties with primary liver carcinoma and hepatitis B virus infection.

A remark on this clonotype: This may be a read error, as it is one base from a much larger clone. The J gene is TRBJ1-1, the V gene TRBV6-1; no definite D call. The CDR3 length is 14 residues. CDR1 and CDR2 from the germline V gene are MNHNS and SASEGT. The CDR3 bases are TGTGCCAGCACTGAAATTCGTGGTTCCACTGAAGCTTTCTTT. As protein: CASTEIRGSTEAFF.

Comment on this clonotype: Germline is not matched at one junction end, which may reflect a read error. The chain couples TRBV11-2 to TRBJ2-2; D is possibly TRBD2 (6 bases). The CDR3 is 13 residues long. Germline CDR1 SGHAT, CDR2 FQNNGV. The CDR3 DNA is TGTGTCAGCAGCGGGTGGTCAGCCGGGGAGCAGTTTTTT. Translation: CVSSGWSAGEQFF.

For this clonotype: Here the CDR3 omits its conserved ending phenylalanine or tryptophan, so a read error is the likely source. This chain connects TRBV11-2 to TRBJ2-7; D is undetermined. CDR1 and CDR2 (germline): SGHAT, FQNNGV. This CDR3 region has 15 residues. CDR3 loop: CGSSISVGISYEQYS. CDR3 DNA: TGTGGCAGCAGCATATCTGTGGGAATATCCTACGAGCAGTACTCC.

On this clonotype itself: At one end the junction does not follow the germline gene, possibly because of a read error. The chain carries TRBV10-1 and TRBJ1-1; D gene uncertain. This CDR3 has 12 amino acids. Germline lookup yields CDR1 WNHNN and CDR2 SYGVQD (reference sequence). This chain's CDR3 is CANRGGVTKAFF. CDR3 in DNA: TGCGCCAACAGAGGAGGTGTCACTAAAGCTTTCTTT.

In the case of this clonotype: This could be a read error, since a much larger clone is one nucleotide away. The chain combines TRBV6-6 with TRBJ2-2, with 8 positions matching TRBD2. The CDR3 length is 16 residues. Germline V gives CDR1 MNHNY, CDR2 SVGAGI (reference sequence). CDR3 in DNA: TGTGCCAGCAGTTACGGGAGCGGGAGCAACACCGGGGACCTGTTTTTT. Translated: CASSYGSGSNTGDLFF.

The chain carries TRBV5-4 and TRBJ2-1; D not certain. The germline V gene has CDR1 SGHNT and CDR2 YYREEE (reference sequence). Trimming removed 0 bases at V and 2 bases at J, with 15 bases between. The CDR3 loop spans 17 amino acids. CDR3 protein: CASSLDDTRPTYNEQFF. The CDR3 coding sequence is TGTGCCAGCAGCTTGGACGATACACGTCCTACCTACAATGAGCAGTTCTTC. The variable domain in full, completed from reference TRBV5-4 and TRBJ2-1, reads ETGVTQSPTHLIKTRGQQVTLRCSSQSGHNTVSWYQQALGQGPQFIFQYYREEENGRGNFPPRFSGLQFPNYSSELNVNALELDDSALYLCASSLDDTRPTYNEQFFGPGTRLTVL.

Only a few counts were recorded for this clonotype. This sequence may be a read error, since a much larger clone differs from it by one base. The chain employs TRBV29-1 and TRBJ1-2; D is perhaps TRBD1 (6 bases). The CDR3 is 14 residues long. In germline, CDR1 is SQVTM, CDR2 ANQGSEA. The CDR3 loop is CNVEDRQGGYGYTF. The CDR3 DNA sequence: TGCAACGTTGAAGACAGGCAGGGAGGCTATGGCTACACCTTC. Drawing the rest from reference TRBV29-1 and TRBJ1-2, the complete variable domain is SAVISQKPSRDICQRGTSLTIQCQVDSQVTMMFWYRQQPGQSLTLIATANQGSEATYESGFVIDKFPISRPNLTFSTLTVSNMSPEDSSIYLCNVEDRQGGYGYTFGSGTRLTVV.

With regard to this clonotype: Relative to the germline gene, one junction end is altered; a read error may explain this. The chain carries TRBV28 and TRBJ2-7, with 9 bases that match TRBD2. The germline CDR1 and CDR2 sequences are MDHEN and SYDVKM. The CDR3 totals 14 residues. The CDR3 region is CVSHDSGSSYEQYF. CDR3 bases: TGTGTCAGCCACGATAGCGGGAGCTCCTACGAGCAGTACTTC.

This clonotype was detected many times. The chain joins TRBV10-3 to TRBJ2-3; 15 bases are shared with TRBD2. This CDR3 contains 17 residues. V dropped 3 bases and J dropped 6; count of bases not matched to a gene: 7. Germline values: CDR1 ENHRY, CDR2 SYGVKD. CDR3 amino acids: CAISDYGLAGGPDTQYF. The CDR3 DNA is TGTGCCATCAGTGACTACGGACTAGCGGGAGGGCCGGATACGCAGTATTTT.

As regards this clonotype: One end of the junction fails to match germline, which may point to a read error. The chain joins TRBV18 to TRBJ2-3; the D gene is possibly TRBD2 (6 bases). The CDR3 spans 15 residues. Germline V gene sequence: CDR1 KGHSH, CDR2 LQKENI. The CDR3 sequence: CASSPLSGRTDTQYF. CDR3 DNA sequence: TGTGCTAGCTCACCACTTAGCGGTCGCACAGATACGCAGTATTTT.

As concerns this clonotype: This may arise from a read error, as a much more abundant clone is one base away. V is TRBV14 and J is TRBJ2-7; D remains ambiguous. This CDR3 contains 14 residues. The V gene's germline CDR1 is SGHDN and CDR2 FVKESK. CDR3 bases: TGTGTCAGCAGCGAAACCCCTCTTGGCCCCGAGCAGTACTTC. Residues: CVSSETPLGPEQYF.

The chain couples TRBV14 to TRBJ2-1; TRBD2 agrees at 10 bases. Trimming at V came to 0 bases and at J to 9 bases, leaving 8 bases not matched to a gene. CDR3 size: 16 residues. CDR1 is SGHDN and CDR2 is FVKESK in the germline V gene. The CDR3 sequence: CASSQDPTSGVSEQFF. The DNA for the CDR3 is TGTGCCAGCAGCCAAGATCCAACTAGCGGGGTCAGTGAGCAGTTCTTC.

The gene calls are TRBV11-1 and TRBJ1-1, with TRBD1 matching over 7 bases. The CDR3 is made up of 14 amino acids. Germline-derived CDR1 and CDR2 are SGHAT and FQDESV (reference sequence). Losses at the gene ends were 7 bases for V and 2 bases for J; bases not matched to a gene: 7. The CDR3 nucleotides are TGTGCCAGCAACCCGGGACAGACAAACACTGAAGCTTTCTTT. This gives the protein CASNPGQTNTEAFF.

For this clonotype: The conserved final phenylalanine or tryptophan is absent from the CDR3, which likely points to a read error. V gene TRBV6-1 combines with J gene TRBJ1-1; D possibly corresponds to TRBD1 (5 bases). Trimming pared 5 bases from V and 5 bases from J, leaving 15 bases between. The CDR3 is made up of 14 amino acids. CDR1 MNHNS and CDR2 SASEGT come from the germline V gene. CDR3 sequence reads: CASSLQGARTEAFV. CDR3 DNA sequence: TGTGCCAGCAGTCTACAAGGGGCGAGAACTGAAGCTTTCGTT.

The chain combines TRBV7-3 with TRBJ2-3; D uncertain. Trimming cost V 7 bases and J 3 bases, with 14 bases left between them. The CDR3 loop spans 14 amino acids. Germline V lookup: CDR1 SGHTA, CDR2 FQGTGA. The chain's CDR3 is CASNPTQGTDTQYF. In DNA form, the CDR3 reads TGTGCCAGCAACCCAACTCAAGGGACAGATACGCAGTATTTT. The variable domain in full, with the rest retrieved from reference TRBV7-3 and TRBJ2-3, is GAGVSQTPSNKVTEKGKYVELRCDPISGHTALYWYRQSLGQGPEFLIYFQGTGAADDSGLPNDRFFAVRPEGSVSTLKIQRTERGDSAVYLCASNPTQGTDTQYFGPGTRLTVL.

With regard to this clonotype: It may be a read error: a sequence one base away is much more abundant. A read error is likely, as this CDR3 ends without the conserved phenylalanine or tryptophan. This CDR3 reads CSVNRGTYEQYI. The CDR3 DNA reads TGCAGCGTTAATAGGGGCACCTACGAGCAGTACATC. This chain connects TRBV29-1 to TRBJ2-7; TRBD1 is a possible D gene (5 bases). The ends were cut back, 5 bases at V and 2 bases at J, with 10 bases in the middle. CDR1 and CDR2 from the germline V gene are SQVTM and ANQGSEA. The CDR3 is made up of 12 amino acids.

Points on this clonotype: The junction departs from the called germline gene at one end, perhaps through a read error. The J gene is TRBJ2-1, the V gene TRBV11-2; 8 bases are shared with TRBD2. Germline V gene lookup returns CDR1 SGHAT and CDR2 FQNNGV. CDR3 length: 14 amino acids. The CDR3 DNA reads as TGTGCCAGCAGTATGCGGGAGGACGACAGTGAGCAGTTATTC. Encoded protein: CASSMREDDSEQLF. Variable domain in full (rest from reference TRBV11-2 and TRBJ2-1): EAGVAQSPRYKIIEKRQSVAFWCNPISGHATLYWYQQILGQGPKLLIQFQNNGVVDDSQLPKDRFSAERLKGVDSTLKIQPAKLEDSAVYLCASSMREDDSEQLFGPGTRLTVL.

This clonotype was observed many times. This rearrangement joins TRBV18 to TRBJ1-5; D ambiguous. The V gene's germline CDR1 is KGHSH and CDR2 LQKENI. This CDR3 comprises 13 residues. Trimming stripped 6 bases from V and 3 bases from J, with 9 bases between. Here the CDR3 reads CASSSTNNQPQHF. CDR3 coding DNA: TGTGCCAGCTCGTCGACAAACAATCAGCCCCAGCATTTT.

This clonotype was seen repeatedly, ten times or more. The rearrangement uses TRBV5-4 and TRBJ2-1, with TRBD2 matching over 13 bases. The CDR3 covers 15 residues. Germline lookup yields CDR1 SGHNT and CDR2 YYREEE (reference sequence). The V segment lost 3 bases and the J segment 6 bases; nucleotides outside the gene matches: 3. CDR3 amino acids: CASSWGLAGTNEQFF. The CDR3 bases are TGTGCCAGCAGCTGGGGACTAGCGGGAACCAATGAGCAGTTCTTC.

This clonotype was counted ten times or more. The rearrangement uses TRBV14 and TRBJ2-1, with 7 positions matching TRBD1. Germline CDR1 and CDR2: SGHDN and FVKESK. J was trimmed by 7 bases and V by 2 bases; bases with no gene match: 8. The CDR3 spans 15 residues. The CDR3 reads CASSQTHLQGNEQFF. For the CDR3, the DNA is TGTGCCAGCAGCCAAACCCATTTACAGGGGAATGAGCAGTTCTTC.

To note about this clonotype: As the CDR3 is not closed by the conserved phenylalanine or tryptophan, this likely results from a read error. The chain couples TRBV12-3 or TRBV12-4 to TRBJ2-7; D may be TRBD2 (5 bases). V was pared by 6 bases and J by 2 bases, with 11 bases between. This CDR3 has 13 residues. This CDR3 reads CASSLRVAYEQYL. DNA of the CDR3: TGTGCCAGCAGCTTGCGGGTGGCCTACGAGCAGTACTTA.

The chain combines TRBV6-5 with TRBJ2-1, with D maybe TRBD2 (6 bases). The CDR3 is 17 residues long. In germline, CDR1 is MNHEY, CDR2 SVGAGI. V lost 0 bases, J lost 7 bases, and 19 bases lay in between. The chain's CDR3 is CASSYSLGGPSMNEQFF. The CDR3 DNA sequence: TGTGCCAGCAGTTACTCTCTCGGGGGACCGTCTATGAATGAGCAGTTCTTC.

Concerning this clonotype itself: Its ends do not fully match the called genes, so a read error is possible. The chain carries TRBV6-1 and TRBJ2-1, with D unresolved. Per germline, CDR1 MNHNS and CDR2 SASEGT. This CDR3 spans 13 amino acids. CDR3 amino acids: CACRLNPGDEQFF. In nucleotides, the CDR3 is TGTGCCTGCAGGTTAAACCCCGGTGATGAGCAGTTCTTC.

This clonotype has just a few counts. The CDR3 DNA reads as TGTGCCAGCAGCGGACGGGACAGGGGTGGCGAAAAACTGTTTTTT. It encodes CASSGRDRGGEKLFF. The chain links TRBV9 to TRBJ1-4; 10 nucleotides align to TRBD1. CDR1 is SGDLS and CDR2 is YYNGEE in the germline V gene. CDR3 size: 15 residues. The V and J ends lost 3 bases and 8 bases, in that order; junction bases with no gene match: 7.

This sequence joins TRBV10-2 and TRBJ2-1; D is perhaps TRBD1 (5 bases). CDR1 and CDR2 (germline): WSHSY, SAAADI. Trimming took 7 bases from V and 1 from J, leaving 17 bases between them. The CDR3 contains 16 residues. The CDR3 nucleotides read TGCGCCAGCATCTGGCCTAGACAGAAATCCTACAATGAGCAGTTCTTC. This translates into CASIWPRQKSYNEQFF.

This clonotype was seen ten or more times. This chain connects TRBV5-4 to TRBJ1-2; possible D gene TRBD1, 6 bases. This CDR3 is 14 amino acids long. V lost 1 base, J lost 3 bases, and 10 bases lay in between. Germline V gene sequence: CDR1 SGHNT, CDR2 YYREEE (reference sequence). CDR3 in amino acids: CASSLYRVDYGYTF. CDR3 sequence (DNA): TGTGCCAGCAGCTTGTACAGGGTGGACTATGGCTACACCTTC.

The chain has TRBV29-1 and TRBJ2-1, with 10 nucleotides matching TRBD2. This CDR3 is built from 17 residues. CDR1 and CDR2 from the germline V gene are SQVTM and ANQGSEA. V shed 1 base and J 7 bases; nucleotides not matched to a gene: 13. CDR3 sequence reads: CSVEGTSGGVKYNEQFF. As DNA, the CDR3 is TGCAGCGTTGAAGGGACTAGCGGAGGAGTGAAATATAATGAGCAGTTCTTC.

As regards this clonotype: At one end the junction does not follow the germline gene, possibly because of a read error. V gene TRBV6-1 combines with J gene TRBJ1-5; D possibly corresponds to TRBD1 (5 bases). This CDR3 has 12 amino acids. CDR1 and CDR2 (germline): MNHNS, SASEGT. The CDR3 protein is CTSSPLGQLQHF. In nucleotides, the CDR3 is TGCACCAGCAGTCCTCTTGGACAACTCCAGCATTTT.

This clonotype occurred a few times. J is TRBJ2-5 and V is TRBV28; no clear D gene. The CDR3 consists of 13 residues. The ends were cut back, 5 bases at V and 5 bases at J, with 12 bases in the middle. Germline V gene lookup returns CDR1 MDHEN and CDR2 SYDVKM. CDR3 amino acids: CASSMDPAETQYF. The CDR3 DNA reads TGTGCCAGCAGTATGGACCCGGCGGAGACCCAGTACTTC.

There are a few counts of this clonotype. The gene calls are TRBV7-3 and TRBJ2-3; the match to TRBD2 covers 9 bases. The germline gives CDR1 SGHTA, CDR2 FQGTGA. V was pared by 3 bases and J by 4 bases, with 23 bases of the junction left unmatched. The CDR3 is 21 residues long. This CDR3 reads CASSFRAGLATYRGTADTQYF. CDR3 nucleotide sequence: TGTGCCAGCAGCTTCCGCGCAGGACTAGCGACCTACAGGGGAACGGCAGATACGCAGTATTTT.

Regarding this clonotype: An end of the junction differs from the germline gene, which may be a read error. The chain is built from TRBV29-1 and TRBJ1-6; possible D gene TRBD1, 5 bases. The CDR3 runs to 14 residues. From germline, CDR1 is SQVTM and CDR2 ANQGSEA. CDR3 DNA sequence: TGCAGTGTCGGGGACCCCTCCGATAATTCACCCCTCCACTTT. This gives the protein CSVGDPSDNSPLHF.

The CDR3 region is CATAGISPGELFF. The CDR3, as DNA: TGTGCCACCGCAGGGATTAGCCCCGGGGAGCTGTTTTTT. The chain recombines TRBV7-9 with TRBJ2-2; possible D gene TRBD1, 5 bases. The CDR3 is made up of 13 amino acids. Trimming cost V 10 bases and J 6 bases, with 15 bases left between them. CDR1 SEHNR and CDR2 FQNEAQ come from the germline V gene (reference sequence).